The 18 T cell receptor beta chains below all came from one sample that was sequenced in a study of PD-L1 blockade in urothelial cancer. The protocol was immunoSEQ multiplex PCR, while the TCRdb copy is restricted to in-frame clones and leaves out a portion. The data hold 60,000 to 70,000 clones, with 81% observed a single time. Noted time point: pretreatment peripheral blood. The material was PBMCs, obtained around atezolizumab (anti-PD-L1) treatment. These receptors all stem from a man aged 65-85 years with urothelial cancer.

The chain recombines TRBV6-5 with TRBJ2-7; 8 nucleotides agree with TRBD2. With V trimmed by 6 bases and J by 6 bases, 4 bases remained unmatched. This CDR3 is built from 12 residues. Germline lookup yields CDR1 MNHEY and CDR2 SVGAGI. CDR3 sequence (DNA): TGTGCCAGCAGGCGGGAGGTCGGCGAGCAGTACTTC. It encodes CASRREVGEQYF.

This rearrangement joins TRBV4-1 to TRBJ1-3; 7 nucleotides align to TRBD1. Unmatched junction bases numbered 12, after V lost 3 bases and J lost 4 bases. In germline, CDR1 is MGHRA, CDR2 YSYEKL. The CDR3 sequence is 17 residues long. CDR3 sequence reads: CASSHLPSAGGGNTIYF. CDR3 coding DNA: TGCGCCAGCAGCCACCTCCCCTCCGCAGGGGGAGGAAACACCATATATTTT.

V is TRBV10-3 and J is TRBJ1-2, with D unclear. V lost 4 bases, J lost 4 bases, and 10 bases lay in between. The germline CDR1 and CDR2 sequences are ENHRY and SYGVKD. The CDR3 is made up of 13 amino acids. DNA of the CDR3: TGTGCCATCAGTGGTGAGGGCTCCTATGGCTACACCTTC. Residues: CAISGEGSYGYTF.

The chain joins TRBV29-1 to TRBJ2-7; D remains ambiguous. The V end lost 4 bases, the J end lost 5 bases, and 9 bases lay between the germline ends. Germline CDR1 reads SQVTM; CDR2 reads ANQGSEA. The CDR3 covers 11 residues. The CDR3 sequence is CSVVVHDEQYF. CDR3 bases: TGCAGCGTTGTAGTCCACGACGAGCAGTACTTC.

The rearrangement links TRBV13 to TRBJ2-7; 8 bases match TRBD2. Germline assignment: CDR1 PRHDT and CDR2 FYEKMQ (reference sequence). CDR3 length equals 15 residues. V was pared by 3 bases and J by 3 bases, with 7 bases of the junction left unmatched. CDR3 DNA sequence: TGTGCCAGCAGCTTTAATAGCGGGACGAACTACGAGCAGTACTTC. It translates to CASSFNSGTNYEQYF.

V and J are TRBV7-2 and TRBJ2-1, with TRBD2 matching 7 bases. J was trimmed by 3 bases and V by 2 bases; bases with no gene match: 1. Germline V CDR1 and CDR2: SGHTA, FQGNSA. The CDR3 consists of 14 residues. In DNA form, the CDR3 reads TGTGCCAGCAGCTTACAGCGGGACTACAATGAGCAGTTCTTC. It yields the protein CASSLQRDYNEQFF.

This clone showed up just once. The chain links TRBV5-6 to TRBJ2-3, with a weak D call TRBD2 (6 bases). From germline, CDR1 is SGHDT and CDR2 YYEEEE. The CDR3 totals 14 residues. V gave up 3 bases and J gave up 0 bases, with 8 bases separating them. As DNA, the CDR3 is TGTGCCAGCAGCTGGGACTGGAGCACAGATACGCAGTATTTT. Protein sequence: CASSWDWSTDTQYF.

This clone was counted a single time. V is TRBV18 and J is TRBJ2-2; D may be TRBD1 (5 bases). The CDR3 is made up of 15 amino acids. Trimming removed 2 bases from V and 5 bases from J, with 12 bases in between. The germline V gene has CDR1 KGHSH and CDR2 LQKENI. The CDR3 loop is CASSPSPGKTGELFF. Here the CDR3 DNA reads TGTGCCAGCTCACCAAGCCCAGGGAAGACCGGGGAGCTGTTTTTT.

The chain combines TRBV5-1 with TRBJ2-1; TRBD1 aligns across 8 bases. V gave up 0 bases and J gave up 8 bases; unmatched junction bases: 7. The CDR3 is 15 amino acids. The germline gives CDR1 SGHRS, CDR2 YFSETQ. Here the CDR3 DNA reads TGCGCCAGCAGCTTGGGGCAGGGGGCGCAGGATGAGCAGTTCTTC. Translating it yields CASSLGQGAQDEQFF.

The sample holds many counts of this clone. The rearrangement joins TRBV9 to TRBJ2-4; 7 nucleotides agree with TRBD2. V gave up 4 bases and J gave up 8 bases; unmatched junction bases: 3. The CDR3 has 12 residues. Germline values: CDR1 SGDLS, CDR2 YYNGEE. The chain's CDR3 is CASSQTSDIQYF. The DNA for the CDR3 is TGTGCCAGCAGCCAAACTAGCGACATTCAGTACTTC.

This clone has a single count. The rearrangement uses TRBV11-2 and TRBJ2-1; TRBD1 is a possible D gene (6 bases). V gave up 0 bases and J gave up 4 bases, with 10 bases separating them. The CDR3 spans 15 residues. Looked up from germline, CDR1 is SGHAT and CDR2 is FQNNGV. The CDR3 bases are TGTGCCAGCAGCTTAGATCAGGGGCTGTACAATGAGCAGTTCTTC. Translating it yields CASSLDQGLYNEQFF.

The chain uses TRBV6-5 and TRBJ1-4, with D perhaps TRBD1 (6 bases). The V and J ends lost 2 bases and 10 bases respectively, with 14 bases between them. The CDR3 covers 14 residues. Looked up from germline, CDR1 is MNHEY and CDR2 is SVGAGI. CDR3 in DNA: TGTGCCAGCAGTTACGAACAGGGCTTGGGAAAACTGTTTTTT. It is translated as CASSYEQGLGKLFF.

V and J are TRBV19 and TRBJ1-2; maybe TRBD1 (5 bases). The germline V gene has CDR1 LNHDA and CDR2 SQIVND (reference sequence). V gave up 4 bases and J gave up 6 bases, with 18 bases separating them. The CDR3 spans 15 residues. The CDR3 sequence is CASSKQVGYDNGYTF. For the CDR3, the DNA is TGTGCCAGTAGTAAACAGGTGGGGTATGATAATGGCTACACCTTC.

The rearrangement uses TRBV5-4 and TRBJ2-4, with 14 bases identical to TRBD2. The junction had 6 bases not matched to a gene; V was cut back by 5 bases and J by 2 bases. CDR1 and CDR2 from the germline V gene are SGHNT and YYREEE (reference sequence). The CDR3 is 17 residues long. CDR3 sequence reads: CASSSGLAGGPKNIQYF. In nucleotides, the CDR3 is TGTGCCAGCAGTTCCGGACTAGCGGGAGGACCCAAAAACATTCAGTACTTC.

The chain combines TRBV18 with TRBJ1-1; D uncertain. This CDR3 comprises 13 residues. V dropped 2 bases and J dropped 4 bases, with 8 bases sitting between them. Looked up from germline, CDR1 is KGHSH and CDR2 is LQKENI. The CDR3 coding sequence is TGTGCCAGCTCACCAGGGGAGGGCACTGAAGCTTTCTTT. This encodes CASSPGEGTEAFF.

The V gene is TRBV11-2, the J gene TRBJ2-2; D gene ambiguous. The CDR3 spans 15 residues. The germline gives CDR1 SGHAT, CDR2 FQNNGV. V was pared by 2 bases and J by 4 bases, with 11 bases between. The CDR3 region is CASSLFGVLTGELFF. Written as DNA, the CDR3 is TGTGCCAGCAGCTTATTTGGAGTGCTCACCGGGGAGCTGTTTTTT.

The chain employs TRBV5-4 and TRBJ2-1; D remains unclear. Between the trimmed V and J ends, which lost 3 bases and 4 bases, there was a span of 5 bases. The CDR3 loop spans 12 amino acids. The germline V gene has CDR1 SGHNT and CDR2 YYREEE (reference sequence). The CDR3 here is CASSSLYNEQFF. The CDR3 DNA follows: TGTGCCAGCAGCTCACTGTACAATGAGCAGTTCTTC.

As for this clone: The junction differs from germline at one of its ends, possibly a read error. The CDR3 nucleotides read TGTGCTAGCAGCCCCGATCGGGACACCGAGCAGTACTTC. Translated, it gives CASSPDRDTEQYF. V is TRBV7-7 and J is TRBJ2-7, with a weak D call TRBD1 (6 bases). CDR3 length: 13 amino acids. The germline V gene has CDR1 SSHAT and CDR2 FNYEAQ (reference sequence).